A single sample gave rise to the 19 T cell receptor beta chains below, sequenced in a study of T cells after yellow fever vaccination. TCRdb redid the calling of the 5' RACE reads with MiXCR, one entry per CDR3 protein. This sample has 450,000 to 550,000 distinct CDR3 sequences, with about a fifth found just once. The source material was PBMCs, sampled approximately 22 days after the first yellow fever vaccination. All receptors come from a man aged 18 to 29 who received the YFV17D yellow fever vaccine.

The V gene is TRBV9, the J gene TRBJ2-1; maybe TRBD1 (6 bases). The germline gives CDR1 SGDLS, CDR2 YYNGEE. The germline V and J ends were trimmed by 3 bases and 5 bases, with 21 bases remaining between them. CDR3 length equals 17 residues. This chain's CDR3 is CASSGREGGRLNNEQFF. The CDR3 DNA sequence: TGTGCCAGCAGCGGGCGTGAAGGGGGACGGTTAAACAATGAGCAGTTCTTC.

V gene TRBV4-3 combines with J gene TRBJ2-7, with 9 positions matching TRBD1. The CDR3 covers 14 residues. In germline, CDR1 is LGHNA, CDR2 YSLEER. V lost 0 bases and J lost 5; bases outside the gene matches: 2. In DNA form, the CDR3 reads TGCGCCAGCAGCCAAGATCGGGACAGGGACGAGCAGTACTTC. It yields the protein CASSQDRDRDEQYF.

This clonotype was recorded once. The chain links TRBV28 to TRBJ2-2; maybe TRBD1 (5 bases). V lost 3 bases and J lost 2, with 13 bases in between. The CDR3 consists of 16 residues. Germline-derived CDR1 and CDR2 are MDHEN and SYDVKM. This CDR3 is CASSFSRGHNTGELFF. In DNA form, the CDR3 reads TGTGCCAGCAGTTTCAGTCGTGGACATAACACCGGGGAGCTGTTTTTT.

The chain has TRBV27 and TRBJ1-1, with TRBD1 as a possible D gene (6 bases). This CDR3 has 15 amino acids. V gave up 3 bases and J gave up 3 bases, with 14 bases separating them. Per the germline V gene, CDR1 is MNHEY and CDR2 is SMNVEV (reference sequence). In DNA, the CDR3 is TGTGCCAGCAGTTTGCGGGGGGGGCGGGACACTGAAGCTTTCTTT. Translation gives CASSLRGGRDTEAFF.

This clonotype was detected only a few times. The genes are TRBV9 and TRBJ2-1; TRBD2 matches 9 bases. After removal of 7 bases from V and 8 bases from J, the junction contained 7 bases not matched to a gene. Germline CDR1 reads SGDLS; CDR2 reads YYNGEE. The CDR3 length is 13 residues. This chain's CDR3 is CASGGAGGHEQFF. The CDR3 DNA reads as TGTGCCAGCGGAGGGGCGGGGGGGCATGAGCAGTTCTTC.

The chain employs TRBV4-1 and TRBJ2-3; D gene ambiguous. The V end lost 0 bases, the J end lost 4 bases, and 8 bases lay between the germline ends. CDR3 length: 14 amino acids. Germline V gene lookup returns CDR1 MGHRA and CDR2 YSYEKL. The CDR3 region has the DNA TGCGCCAGCAGCCAAGATCCCCATTCAGATACGCAGTATTTT. Translated, it gives CASSQDPHSDTQYF.

This chain links TRBV5-1 with TRBJ2-1; perhaps TRBD1 as D (6 bases). CDR1 is SGHRS, CDR2 YFSETQ, per germline. This CDR3 is built from 15 residues. V shed 2 bases and J shed 4 bases, with 13 bases lying between them. The CDR3 DNA follows: TGCGCCAGCAGCTTTGGGCAGGGGCCTTACAATGAGCAGTTCTTC. This gives the protein CASSFGQGPYNEQFF.

This chain links TRBV12-3 or TRBV12-4 with TRBJ2-5; the match to TRBD2 covers 12 bases. V shed 8 bases and J 3 bases; nucleotides not matched to a gene: 7. CDR3 length: 15 residues. The CDR3 loop is CASGTSGSEEETQYF. Written as DNA, the CDR3 is TGTGCCAGCGGGACTAGCGGGTCGGAGGAAGAGACCCAGTACTTC.

This clonotype turned up a few times. The chain is built from TRBV13 and TRBJ2-4, with D possibly matching TRBD2 (6 bases). CDR3 length equals 13 residues. Germline V gene data show CDR1 as PRHDT and CDR2 as FYEKMQ (reference sequence). The germline V and J ends were trimmed by 6 bases and 4 bases, with 10 bases remaining between them. The DNA for the CDR3 is TGTGCCAGCAGTTCGGGGGTAAAAAACATTCAGTACTTC. Its translation: CASSSGVKNIQYF.

V is TRBV7-2 and J is TRBJ2-1; TRBD2 is a possible D gene (6 bases). The CDR3 runs to 13 residues. The germline V gene encodes CDR1 SGHTA and CDR2 FQGNSA. Trimming left V 2 bases short and J 6 bases short, with 8 bases between. This CDR3 is CASSLMRGNEQFF. The CDR3, as DNA: TGTGCCAGCAGCTTAATGCGGGGCAATGAGCAGTTCTTC.

This clonotype turned up a few times. The V call is TRBV5-1, the J call TRBJ1-6, with D uncertain. V lost 1 base and J lost 9, with 14 bases in between. This CDR3 contains 15 residues. From germline, CDR1 is SGHRS and CDR2 YFSETQ. CDR3 DNA sequence: TGCGCCAGCAGCTTGACCTTAGGGTCTTCTTCACCCCTCCACTTT. Amino acids: CASSLTLGSSSPLHF.

V is TRBV12-3 or TRBV12-4 and J is TRBJ1-1, with D unresolved. The V gene lost 5 bases and the J gene lost 2 bases, with 12 bases spanning the gap. This CDR3 spans 14 amino acids. The CDR3 nucleotides read TGTGCCAGCAGTCCTTACGACACAAACACTGAAGCTTTCTTT. Translation gives CASSPYDTNTEAFF.

This clonotype was picked up a small number of times. CDR3 region: CSARSGRTGGEYYGYTF. In DNA, the CDR3 is TGCAGTGCTCGCTCCGGTAGGACAGGGGGGGAATACTATGGCTACACCTTC. This chain links TRBV20-1 with TRBJ1-2, with 10 bases matching TRBD1. Losses at the gene ends were 5 bases for V and 3 bases for J; bases not matched to a gene: 15. Germline assignment: CDR1 DFQATT and CDR2 SNEGSKA (reference sequence). The CDR3 runs 17 residues.

The V and J genes are TRBV7-2 and TRBJ1-2; the D is unclear. Germline values: CDR1 SGHTA, CDR2 FQGNSA. CDR3 length equals 14 residues. V lost 3 bases and J lost 7, with 15 bases in between. DNA for the CDR3: TGTGCCAGCAGCTTCTTCCTAGCCGGCGGTGGCTACACCTTC. Encoded protein: CASSFFLAGGGYTF.

The chain joins TRBV20-1 to TRBJ1-2; 8 bases agree with TRBD1. The V gene's germline CDR1 is DFQATT and CDR2 SNEGSKA (reference sequence). The V segment lost 0 bases and the J segment 4 bases; nucleotides outside the gene matches: 10. The CDR3 runs to 16 residues. CDR3 residues: CSARDPGGAPVYGYTF. CDR3 nucleotide sequence: TGCAGTGCTAGAGATCCAGGGGGCGCCCCCGTCTATGGCTACACCTTC.

The rearrangement links TRBV28 to TRBJ2-2; 8 bases match TRBD1. V gave up 5 bases and J gave up 5 bases; unmatched junction bases: 10. CDR1 is MDHEN, CDR2 SYDVKM, per germline. CDR3 length equals 16 residues. The CDR3: CASSAAPGQGTGELFF. The CDR3 coding sequence is TGTGCCAGCAGTGCCGCCCCCGGACAGGGAACCGGGGAGCTGTTTTTT.

This clonotype has a handful of counts. This chain uses TRBV12-3 or TRBV12-4 with TRBJ1-2, with TRBD1 matching 8 bases. V dropped 5 bases and J dropped 3; count of bases not matched to a gene: 8. The CDR3 totals 15 residues. In nucleotides, the CDR3 is TGTGCCAGCAGTGATCGACAGGGGCTGGACTATGGCTACACCTTC. It specifies CASSDRQGLDYGYTF.

The V gene is TRBV5-1, the J gene TRBJ2-3; no clear D gene. This CDR3 spans 15 amino acids. Trimming cost V 0 bases and J 0 bases, with 8 bases left between them. Germline V gene sequence: CDR1 SGHRS, CDR2 YFSETQ. The CDR3 coding sequence is TGCGCCAGCAGCTTGGATGGAGCTAGCACAGATACGCAGTATTTT. Its protein is CASSLDGASTDTQYF.

In this sample, this clonotype turned up a few times. The chain uses TRBV12-3 or TRBV12-4 and TRBJ2-4, with 7 nucleotides matching TRBD1. This CDR3 spans 16 amino acids. With 2 bases clipped from V and 3 bases from J, the junction kept 7 bases outside the gene matches. The CDR3 is CASSLRVQGSKNIQYF. CDR3 coding DNA: TGTGCCAGCAGTTTAAGAGTACAGGGGAGCAAAAACATTCAGTACTTC.